The next 15 T cell receptor beta chains were all read from a single sample in a study of control samples from healthy donors and cancer patients. TCRdb keeps only in-frame clones here, not all; method: immunoSEQ multiplex PCR. The repertoire has around 120,000 clones, roughly 91% of them found once; the top ten carry approximately 1.7%. The sequenced sample was PBMCs. Receptors originate from a middle-aged man with head and neck cancer.

This chain joins TRBV19 and TRBJ2-3, with D unresolved. This CDR3 has 15 residues. V lost 5 bases to trimming and J lost 2 bases, with 14 bases between them. Germline V gives CDR1 LNHDA, CDR2 SQIVND (reference sequence). The CDR3 bases are TGTGCCAGTAGTTCACTGAGGTTACCCACAGATACGCAGTATTTT. This translates into CASSSLRLPTDTQYF.

The chain recombines TRBV2 with TRBJ1-3, with 7 positions matching TRBD1. J gave up 0 bases and V 6 bases, and 5 bases lay outside the gene matches. The CDR3 covers 15 residues. Germline V gives CDR1 SNHLY, CDR2 FYNNEI. CDR3 protein: CASSRTGYSGNTIYF. The CDR3 nucleotides read TGTGCCAGCAGCCGGACAGGCTACTCTGGAAACACCATATATTTT.

This clone was recorded only once. The chain joins TRBV7-6 to TRBJ2-7, with TRBD2 identical over 9 bases. The CDR3 runs 17 residues. Germline trimming cut 5 bases from V and 2 bases from J; bases unmatched to any gene: 13. The V gene's germline CDR1 is SGHVS and CDR2 FNYEAQ. DNA of the CDR3: TGTGCCAGCAGCGTCATGCCGGCTAGCGGGGCCGCCTACGAGCAGTACTTC. Translated: CASSVMPASGAAYEQYF.

The chain's CDR3 is CASSWGTSGPDLGYF. The CDR3 bases are TGTGCCAGCAGCTGGGGAACTAGCGGCCCGGACCTAGGGTATTTT. The genes are TRBV5-6 and TRBJ2-3, with 8 bases matching TRBD2. The CDR3 runs to 15 residues. The germline V gene encodes CDR1 SGHDT and CDR2 YYEEEE. Trimming cost V 3 bases and J 14 bases; bases outside gene matches: 17.

The chain links TRBV5-6 to TRBJ1-3; no clear D gene. Trimming pared 0 bases from V and 0 bases from J, leaving 10 bases between. Germline-derived CDR1 and CDR2 are SGHDT and YYEEEE. This CDR3 spans 16 amino acids. The CDR3: CASSLAGSNSGNTIYF. For the CDR3, the DNA is TGTGCCAGCAGCTTGGCGGGGTCGAACTCTGGAAACACCATATATTTT.

The CDR3 nucleotides read TGCAGCGTTGGCGGACAGGAGAACACTGAAGCTTTCTTT. Translated, it gives CSVGGQENTEAFF. The rearrangement uses TRBV29-1 and TRBJ1-1; 7 nucleotides agree with TRBD1. The CDR3 runs 13 residues. After removal of 4 bases from V and 1 base from J, the junction contained 3 bases not matched to a gene. Germline V CDR1 and CDR2: SQVTM, ANQGSEA.

This chain links TRBV30 with TRBJ1-1, with a weak D call TRBD1 (6 bases). The V end was cut by 3 bases, the J end by 7 bases, with 21 bases between. The CDR3 spans 15 residues. Germline V gives CDR1 GTSNPN, CDR2 SVGIG (reference sequence). The CDR3 loop is CAWRQRGTKTFEAFF. Here the CDR3 DNA reads TGTGCCTGGAGGCAGCGCGGGACAAAGACTTTTGAAGCTTTCTTT.

This chain joins TRBV5-1 and TRBJ2-1; tentatively, D is TRBD1 or TRBD2 (5 bases each). Germline V gene data show CDR1 as SGHRS and CDR2 as YFSETQ. CDR3 length: 14 residues. Trimming shortened V by 4 bases and J by 5 bases, and 13 bases separated the two germline ends. CDR3 bases: TGCGCCAGCAGCCCCCGGGACGGAAACAATGAGCAGTTCTTC. Its protein is CASSPRDGNNEQFF.

The chain uses TRBV6-2 or TRBV6-3 and TRBJ1-1; 7 bases are shared with TRBD1. The CDR3 has 14 amino acids. Germline CDR1 reads MNHEY; CDR2 reads SVGEGT. The trim removed 6 bases at V and 1 base at J, leaving 5 bases unmatched. CDR3: CASSPTGENTEAFF. The CDR3 DNA sequence: TGTGCCAGCAGCCCAACAGGGGAGAACACTGAAGCTTTCTTT.

This chain connects TRBV7-8 to TRBJ2-7; D uncertain. The V end was cut by 6 bases, the J end by 6 bases, with 12 bases between. Germline V gene data show CDR1 as SGHVS and CDR2 as FQNEAQ. This CDR3 is 12 amino acids long. CDR3 DNA: TGTGCCAGCAGACTGATTGGCTCCGAGCAGTACTTC. Translating gives CASRLIGSEQYF.

The genes are TRBV3-1 (or the pseudogene TRBV3-2) and TRBJ1-5; possible D gene TRBD1, 5 bases. Deletions cut 1 base from V and 3 bases from J, with 10 bases between. This CDR3 comprises 15 residues. From germline, CDR1 is LGHDT and CDR2 YNNKEL (reference sequence). The CDR3 DNA sequence: TGTGCCAGCAGCCAAGGGGGCAGCTTCAATCAGCCCCAGCATTTT. This codes for CASSQGGSFNQPQHF.

The chain employs TRBV6-6 and TRBJ2-1, with 7 positions matching TRBD2. Per germline, CDR1 MNHNY and CDR2 SVGAGI (reference sequence). Trimming at V came to 0 bases and at J to 8 bases, leaving 4 bases not matched to a gene. This CDR3 spans 14 amino acids. The CDR3: CASSYSTSSDEQFF. The CDR3 nucleotides read TGTGCCAGCAGTTACTCGACTAGCTCGGATGAGCAGTTCTTC.

V usage is TRBV18 and J usage is TRBJ1-1; D not certain. Looked up from germline, CDR1 is KGHSH and CDR2 is LQKENI. The CDR3 is 13 residues long. V was trimmed by 3 bases and J by 7 bases, leaving 12 bases between them. CDR3 sequence: CASSPLGRNEAFF. The CDR3 bases are TGTGCCAGCTCACCCCTAGGACGGAATGAAGCTTTCTTT. Using reference TRBV18 and TRBJ1-1 for the parts outside the CDR3, the full variable domain is NAGVMQNPRHLVRRRGQEARLRCSPMKGHSHVYWYRQLPEEGLKFMVYLQKENIIDESGMPKERFSAEFPKEGPSILRIQQVVRGDSAAYFCASSPLGRNEAFFGQGTRLTVV.

This sequence joins TRBV27 and TRBJ2-5, with D hard to call. The CDR3 has 14 residues. Germline CDR1 and CDR2: MNHEY and SMNVEV (reference sequence). V lost 5 bases, J lost 5 bases, and 15 bases lay in between. The CDR3: CASSQYTKWETQYF. The DNA of the CDR3 is TGTGCCAGCAGTCAATACACAAAGTGGGAGACCCAGTACTTC.

This clone was observed a handful of times. The chain is built from TRBV12-3 or TRBV12-4 and TRBJ1-3, with a tentative D call TRBD1 (6 bases). The CDR3 contains 13 residues. V was pared by 8 bases and J by 1 base, with 9 bases between. CDR3 nucleotide sequence: TGTGCCAGCCAGGGGATTTCTGGAAACACCATATATTTT. Its protein is CASQGISGNTIYF.